The rows below give T cell receptor beta chains drawn from one sample of a study of cytomegalovirus exposure and HLA in healthy donors. Libraries were prepared by immunoSEQ multiplex PCR; TCRdb keeps only in-frame clonotypes and omits some of them. Among some 170,000 clones listed, about nine tenths were seen once. Material: PBMCs. The receptors were sampled from a young man in good health and CMV-seropositive. The CDR3 runs from the conserved cysteine through the conserved F or W. A D gene is named only where the DNA matches it firmly. Not every row has a clone size; where given, it reads once, few, many or a size class.

j_gene | d_gene | v_gene | abundance | CDR3nt | CDR3aa
TRBJ2-1 | . | TRBV10-3 | . | TGTGCCATCAGCGCATTGGTCCGGGAAGATGAGCAGTTCTTC | CAISALVREDEQFF
TRBJ2-2 | TRBD1 | TRBV6-6 | . | TGTGCCAGCAGTTACTTAGGGCAGGGGGACGGGGAGCTGTTTTTT | CASSYLGQGDGELFF
TRBJ2-2 | . | TRBV6-4 | . | TGTGCCAGCAGTGAGGGGTTGAGGGTGGGTACCGGGGAGCTGTTTTTT | CASSEGLRVGTGELFF
TRBJ2-7 | TRBD2 | TRBV6-1 | . | TGTGCCAGCAGTGAAGGCGGGAGTAGGGACGAGCAGTACTTC | CASSEGGSRDEQYF
TRBJ2-1 | TRBD2 | TRBV7-3 | . | TGTGCCAGCAGCGCGGGGGAGGGCCGAATTGAGCAGTTCTTC | CASSAGEGRIEQFF
TRBJ2-7 | . | TRBV7-3 | . | TGTGCCAGCAGCTCAACAGGGGCGGGGGAGCAGTACTTC | CASSSTGAGEQYF
TRBJ1-3 | TRBD1 | TRBV6-1 | . | TGTGCCAGCAGGCGACAGGGGGCAAACACCATATATTTT | CASRRQGANTIYF
TRBJ1-1 | . | TRBV29-1 | . | TGCAGCGTCGACAGCGTCTTCATGAACACTGAAGCTTTCTTT | CSVDSVFMNTEAFF
TRBJ2-1 | TRBD2 | TRBV13 | . | TGTGCCAGCAGCTCCGGGACTAGCGGGATGCAGGAGCAGTTCTTC | CASSSGTSGMQEQFF
TRBJ2-7 | . | TRBV6-5 | . | TGTGCCAGCCAGGCGAGCTCCTACGAGCAGTACTTC | CASQASSYEQYF
TRBJ1-3 | . | TRBV9 | . | TGTGCCAGCGGCGTAGGAGACTCTGGAAACACCATATATTTT | CASGVGDSGNTIYF
TRBJ2-4 | . | TRBV7-2 | . | TGTGCCAGCAGCAGGGAGGTGGGGGTGGCCAAAAACATTCAGTACTTC | CASSREVGVAKNIQYF
TRBJ2-2 | . | TRBV6-1 | few | TGTGCCAGCAGAGGAGAGACCGGGGAGCTGTTTTTT | CASRGETGELFF
TRBJ1-5 | . | TRBV30 | . | TGTGCCTGGAGTGTTGACAGTCATAGCAATCAGCCCCAGCATTTT | CAWSVDSHSNQPQHF
TRBJ1-1 | . | TRBV7-2 | . | TGTGCCAGCAGCCTAAGACAGGCGGTGGGATTGAACACTGAAGCTTTCTTT | CASSLRQAVGLNTEAFF
TRBJ2-7 | TRBD2 | TRBV4-2 | . | TGTGCCAGCAGCCAAGATTGGCAAAGCGGGAGTCAGTACTTC | CASSQDWQSGSQYF
TRBJ1-4 | TRBD1 | TRBV5-1 | once | TGCGCCAGCAGCCCCCCCGGGACAGGGAATGAAAAACTGTTTTTT | CASSPPGTGNEKLFF
TRBJ2-2 | . | TRBV15 | . | TGTGCCACCAGCAGAGTCATTAACACCGGGGAGCTGTTTTTT | CATSRVINTGELFF
TRBJ1-4 | TRBD1 | TRBV7-2 | . | TGTGCCAGCAGCTTAGGGGGGACAGGGACAGGTCGAAAACTGTTTTTT | CASSLGGTGTGRKLFF
TRBJ2-2 | . | TRBV6-6 | . | TGTGCCAGCAGTTGGGGGGGCTTTCCGACCGGGGAGCTGTTTTTT | CASSWGGFPTGELFF
TRBJ2-5 | TRBD1 | TRBV14 | . | TGTGCCAGCAGCCAATGGGGACAGGCGGGAGAGACCCAGTACTTC | CASSQWGQAGETQYF
TRBJ2-1 | . | TRBV19 | . | TGTGCCAGTAGTATAGCCCTCCTGGTAGCCGTTGGTAATGAGCAGTTCTTC | CASSIALLVAVGNEQFF
TRBJ2-6 | . | TRBV7-9 | . | TGTGCCAGCAGCTTAGTCGGGAGTGGGGCCAACGTCCTGACTTTC | CASSLVGSGANVLTF
TRBJ1-4 | TRBD1 | TRBV7-6 | . | TGTGCCAGCAGCGCGGGACAGAAGGAAAAACTGTTTTTT | CASSAGQKEKLFF
TRBJ1-2 | . | TRBV7-2 | . | TGTGCCAGCAGCTTTACAGGGTATGGCTACACCTTC | CASSFTGYGYTF
TRBJ2-7 | TRBD2 | TRBV4-2 | many | TGTGCCAGCAGCCAATTAGCGGGGACTAGCGACTACGAGCAGTACTTC | CASSQLAGTSDYEQYF
TRBJ1-2 | TRBD1 | TRBV13 | . | TGTGCCAGCAGCCCTAGGGGGACAGACGCAGCTAACTATGGCTACACCTTC | CASSPRGTDAANYGYTF
TRBJ2-2 | . | TRBV27 | few | TGTGCCAGCAGAGCGGCCGGGGAGCTGTTTTTT | CASRAAGELFF
TRBJ2-1 | TRBD2 | TRBV29-1 | once | TGCAGCGGGCGGACTAGCGGAGCCTACAATGAGCAGTTCTTC | CSGRTSGAYNEQFF
TRBJ2-7 | TRBD2 | TRBV27 | few | TGTGCCAGCAGAGCCGGGACTAGCGGGACCGAGCAGTACTTC | CASRAGTSGTEQYF
TRBJ1-6 | TRBD1 | TRBV4-1 | . | TGCGCCAGCACCCAGGGACAGGAGCTTAATTCACCCCTCCACTTT | CASTQGQELNSPLHF
TRBJ2-7 | . | TRBV4-3 | . | TGCGCCAGCAGCCAAGGGGGTAGCGCCTCCTACGAGCAGTACTTC | CASSQGGSASYEQYF
TRBJ2-1 | TRBD2 | TRBV4-2 | . | TGTGCCAGCAGCCTAGGCCCCCTCAGCGGGGGGTACAATGAGCAGTTCTTC | CASSLGPLSGGYNEQFF
TRBJ1-4 | TRBD1 | TRBV18 | . | TGTGCCAGCTCTCGACAGGGTAATGAAAAACTGTTTTTT | CASSRQGNEKLFF
TRBJ1-5 | . | TRBV2 | . | TGTGCCAGCAGCCAGCTATCGGGGGTTGAGGGTCAGCCCCAGCATTTT | CASSQLSGVEGQPQHF
TRBJ2-2 | TRBD2 | TRBV6-5 | . | TGTGCCAGCACGGGACTAGCGACGAACACCGGGGAGCTGTTTTTT | CASTGLATNTGELFF
TRBJ2-1 | TRBD2 | TRBV27 | . | TGTGCCAGCTGGGATGGGAGGGGACCGTCCTACAATGAGCAGTTCTTC | CASWDGRGPSYNEQFF
TRBJ1-4 | TRBD1 | TRBV11-2 | . | TGTGCCAGCAGCCCACGGACAGGGGTTCGGGAAAAACTGTTTTTT | CASSPRTGVREKLFF
TRBJ1-1 | . | TRBV5-1 | . | TGCGCCAGCAGCTTAGTCTCCGGGGACACTGAAGCTTTCTTT | CASSLVSGDTEAFF
TRBJ2-3 | TRBD2 | TRBV7-2 | . | TGTGCCAGCAGCTTAGAGGCGGGGGGGCGGTATACGCAGTATTTT | CASSLEAGGRYTQYF
TRBJ1-5 | . | TRBV6-5 | few | TGTGCCAGCAGCAAGACTGTGGAGCAGCCCCAGCATTTT | CASSKTVEQPQHF
TRBJ1-2 | . | TRBV2 | . | TGTGCCAGCAGTACGGACACGAACTATGGCTACACCTTC | CASSTDTNYGYTF
TRBJ2-1 | TRBD2 | TRBV6-7 | . | TGTGCCAGCCCCACGGGGACTAGCGGGAGGGCTTGTAATGAGCAGTTCTTC | CASPTGTSGRACNEQFF
TRBJ1-3 | . | TRBV7-2 | . | TGTGCCAGCAGCTTCGCCCCCCGGGTTGGAAACACCATATATTTT | CASSFAPRVGNTIYF
TRBJ2-5 | . | TRBV7-9 | few | TGTGCCAGCATCCTGACTGGAATAGACCAAGAGACCCAGTACTTC | CASILTGIDQETQYF
TRBJ2-1 | TRBD2 | TRBV9 | . | TGTGCCAGCAGCGTGGGGGGAGGGCCCGCGGGTGAGCAGTTCTTC | CASSVGGGPAGEQFF
TRBJ2-1 | TRBD2 | TRBV6-1 | . | TGTGCCAGCAGTGGAATTAGCGGGAGCTCCTACAATGAGCAGTTCTTC | CASSGISGSSYNEQFF
TRBJ2-2 | . | TRBV7-8 | . | TGTGCCAGCAGCTTAATCAGCGTCGCGAACACCGGGGAGCTGTTTTTT | CASSLISVANTGELFF
TRBJ1-6 | . | TRBV11-1 | . | TGTGCCAGCAGCGCTGACGGGACACTAAATTCACCCCTCCACTTT | CASSADGTLNSPLHF
TRBJ2-2 | TRBD2 | TRBV7-6 | . | TGTGCCAGCAGCTTAGCAGGACTAGCCTCGGGCACCGGGGAGCTGTTTTTT | CASSLAGLASGTGELFF
TRBJ1-2 | . | TRBV28 | . | TGTGCCAGCAGTTTATGGGTCAGCGGCTATGGCTACACCTTC | CASSLWVSGYGYTF
TRBJ1-1 | . | TRBV30 | . | TGTGCCTGGAGTCCCAATTCGCAGGGAACGGCTTTCTTT | CAWSPNSQGTAFF
TRBJ2-7 | . | TRBV7-2 | . | TGTGCCAGCAGCCTAGGGGGCGGGATCTCCTACGAGCAGTACTTC | CASSLGGGISYEQYF
TRBJ2-7 | TRBD2 | TRBV13 | few | TGTGCCAGCAGCCTTTCGGGGGGATTCCACGAGCAGTACTTC | CASSLSGGFHEQYF
TRBJ2-5 | . | TRBV18 | . | TGTGCCAGCTCACCAAATGAGCAAGAGACCCAGTACTTC | CASSPNEQETQYF
TRBJ2-5 | . | TRBV5-1 | . | TGCGCCAGCAGCTTGCGTGGGGCCTTGCAAGAGACCCAGTACTTC | CASSLRGALQETQYF
TRBJ2-1 | . | TRBV13 | . | TGTGCCAGCAGCTCGGACTCCCCGGGGGTCGATGAGCAGTTCTTC | CASSSDSPGVDEQFF
TRBJ1-5 | TRBD1 | TRBV28 | once | TGTGCCAGCAGAATTAGGGACAGCTATCAGCCCCAGCATTTT | CASRIRDSYQPQHF
TRBJ2-2 | TRBD1 | TRBV5-1 | . | TGCGCCAGCAGCTTAGGACAGGGACTGAACACCGGGGAGCTGTTTTTT | CASSLGQGLNTGELFF
TRBJ2-5 | TRBD1 | TRBV27 | . | TGTGCCAGCAGGTCGTTCCCCCCAGGGGGCGGTGAGACCCAGTACTTC | CASRSFPPGGGETQYF